The 15 T cell receptor beta chains in this list originate from one sample, sequenced in a study of T cells in Graves' hyperthyroidism and ophthalmopathy. There were TCR beta CDR3 regions amplified from RNA transcripts. Initially, a first-round RT-PCR of the TCR CDR3 employed the HTBI primer set. TCRdb recomputed calls from the multiplex PCR reads with MiXCR, one row per CDR3 protein. The data show a few hundred thousand distinct CDR3 sequences, around 13% seen once. Source material: blood. The receptors here all came from a woman aged 25 to 39 with Graves' hyperthyroidism that later progressed to Graves' ophthalmopathy.

Many counts were recorded for this clonotype. The chain joins TRBV11-3 to TRBJ2-7, with 11 bases fitting TRBD2. CDR3 length: 18 residues. Per the germline V gene, CDR1 is SGHNT and CDR2 is YENEEA. Losses at the gene ends were 6 bases for V and 2 bases for J; bases not matched to a gene: 15. The CDR3 DNA sequence: TGTGCCAGCAGTGCTCCGGGACTAGCGGAGATAGGGACCTACGAGCAGTACTTC. The encoded protein is CASSAPGLAEIGTYEQYF.

This clonotype was counted ten times or more. This sequence joins TRBV20-1 and TRBJ2-7; 9 bases are shared with TRBD2. The CDR3 extends over 15 amino acids. Germline V gives CDR1 DFQATT, CDR2 SNEGSKA (reference sequence). V lost 1 base to trimming and J lost 1 base; unmatched junction nucleotides: 5. CDR3 sequence reads: CSARVPGLASYEQYF. Here the CDR3 DNA reads TGCAGTGCTAGAGTTCCGGGACTAGCTTCCTACGAGCAGTACTTC.

Only a few counts were recorded for this clonotype. The chain employs TRBV19 and TRBJ1-2; possibly TRBD1 for D (5 bases). From germline, CDR1 is LNHDA and CDR2 SQIVND (reference sequence). The CDR3 is 12 residues long. Trimming stripped 3 bases from V and 6 bases from J, with 8 bases between. The DNA of the CDR3 is TGTGCCAGTAGTATCCAGGGAAATGGCTACACCTTC. Protein: CASSIQGNGYTF.

This clonotype was seen many times. CDR3 nucleotide sequence: TGTGCTAGTGGTCCGAACTCCTACGAGCAGTACTTC. It translates to CASGPNSYEQYF. This sequence joins TRBV12-5 and TRBJ2-7, with D unresolved. The CDR3 has 12 amino acids. CDR1 and CDR2 from the germline V gene are LGHNT and FRNRAP. Trimming removed 5 bases at V and 0 bases at J, with 5 bases between.

This clonotype was counted at least ten times. This rearrangement joins TRBV6-2 or TRBV6-3 to TRBJ1-6, with D perhaps matching TRBD1 (6 bases). V was shortened by 4 bases and J by 2 bases, with 9 bases between the two germline ends. The CDR3 loop spans 15 amino acids. CDR1 is MNHEY and CDR2 is SVGEGT in the germline V gene. CDR3 sequence: CASSSGTPYNSPLHF. CDR3 nucleotides: TGTGCCAGCAGTTCCGGGACACCCTATAATTCACCCCTCCACTTT.

This chain uses TRBV10-2 with TRBJ2-7, with 7 bases that match TRBD2. Germline V gene sequence: CDR1 WSHSY, CDR2 SAAADI. There are 15 residues in the CDR3. V was clipped by 0 bases and J by 7 bases; unmatched bases: 9. CDR3 sequence reads: CASSESGLLGGEQYF. The CDR3 DNA sequence: TGCGCCAGCAGTGAGTCGGGACTACTGGGCGGGGAGCAGTACTTC.

This clonotype was counted a few times. The chain combines TRBV19 with TRBJ1-2; 7 positions match TRBD1. This CDR3 contains 13 residues. The J segment lost 8 bases and the V segment lost 4 bases, leaving 7 bases of the junction unmatched. Per germline, CDR1 LNHDA and CDR2 SQIVND (reference sequence). The CDR3, as DNA: TGTGCCAGTAGTACGAGGGACAGACGAGGCTACACCTTC. Its translation: CASSTRDRRGYTF.

This clonotype was seen ten or more times. The chain recombines TRBV18 with TRBJ2-1, with unresolved D. The V end was cut by 4 bases, the J end by 7 bases, with 8 bases between. Germline CDR1 is KGHSH and CDR2 is LQKENI. The CDR3 is made up of 12 amino acids. CDR3 protein: CASSRPGNEQFF. DNA for the CDR3: TGTGCCAGCTCACGCCCCGGGAATGAGCAGTTCTTC.

This clonotype was counted between two and nine times. Given a much more abundant clone one base away, this may be a read error. This chain connects TRBV15 to TRBJ2-5; TRBD1 matches at 7 bases. Germline-derived CDR1 and CDR2 are LNHNV and YYDKDF (reference sequence). The CDR3 has 16 amino acids. The CDR3 coding sequence is TGTGCCACCAGCATTGGACAGGCTCCATACCAAGGGACCCAGTACTTC. This translates into CATSIGQAPYQGTQYF.

This clonotype appeared many times. V is TRBV9 and J is TRBJ2-1, with D unresolved. Per the germline V gene, CDR1 is SGDLS and CDR2 is YYNGEE. This CDR3 has 13 amino acids. V dropped 1 base and J dropped 6 bases, with 8 bases sitting between them. CDR3 nucleotide sequence: TGTGCCAGCAGCGTACTTCTAGGCAATGAGCAGTTCTTC. It encodes CASSVLLGNEQFF.

In its sample, this clonotype was seen many times. This rearrangement joins TRBV20-1 to TRBJ1-1; D not resolved. Germline V CDR1 and CDR2: DFQATT, SNEGSKA (reference sequence). The CDR3 consists of 12 residues. V was clipped by 6 bases and J by 1 base, with 9 bases between them. The CDR3 nucleotides are TGCAGTGCGCAGACGGGGAACACTGAAGCTTTCTTT. It specifies CSAQTGNTEAFF.

The J gene is TRBJ2-1, the V gene TRBV11-3; the match to TRBD2 covers 10 bases. The CDR3 extends over 18 amino acids. Germline V gene sequence: CDR1 SGHNT, CDR2 YENEEA. With 5 bases clipped from V and 8 bases from J, the junction kept 18 bases outside the gene matches. The CDR3 is CASSRFRTSGDFWDEQFF. The CDR3 DNA sequence: TGTGCCAGCAGCCGATTCAGGACTAGCGGAGATTTCTGGGATGAGCAGTTCTTC.

This clonotype was detected ten times or more. V usage is TRBV2 and J usage is TRBJ1-5, with D unclear. V was pared by 4 bases and J by 0 bases, with 7 bases between. Germline V CDR1 and CDR2: SNHLY, FYNNEI. The CDR3 totals 14 residues. The CDR3 nucleotides are TGTGCCAGCAGTGGGACGGATAGCAATCAGCCCCAGCATTTT. Translated: CASSGTDSNQPQHF.

This clonotype appeared many times. The chain recombines TRBV10-3 with TRBJ2-1; D remains unclear. The CDR3 totals 12 residues. Trimming removed 4 bases at V and 7 bases at J, with 8 bases between. Germline-derived CDR1 and CDR2 are ENHRY and SYGVKD. The CDR3 region has the DNA TGTGCCATCAGTGCTAGGGCAAATGAGCAGTTCTTC. Translated, it gives CAISARANEQFF.

This clonotype came up many times. This rearrangement joins TRBV27 to TRBJ2-7; D is uncertain. From germline, CDR1 is MNHEY and CDR2 SMNVEV (reference sequence). The CDR3 totals 13 residues. V lost 2 bases and J 4 bases, leaving 9 bases between the germline ends. CDR3 in amino acids: CASSLRVGYEQYF. CDR3 DNA sequence: TGTGCCAGCAGTTTACGGGTAGGATACGAGCAGTACTTC.